What follows are 16 T cell receptor beta chains derived from one specimen sequenced in a study of T cell responses to AZD1222 COVID-19 vaccine. The protocol was immunoSEQ multiplex PCR, while the TCRdb copy is restricted to in-frame clones and leaves out a portion. The profile shows roughly 140,000 clones, about 93% of them singletons. The source material was peripheral blood, sampled on day 0 of AZD1222 vaccination. Receptors were obtained from an adult in good health.

This chain connects TRBV9 to TRBJ1-2; D gene unclear. CDR3 size: 17 residues. Germline V lookup: CDR1 SGDLS, CDR2 YYNGEE. V was cut by 4 bases and J by 8 bases, with 27 bases left in between. The CDR3 region is CASSPHPVGSDLGGYTF. CDR3 nucleotide sequence: TGTGCCAGCAGCCCCCACCCAGTGGGGAGTGACTTAGGGGGCTACACCTTC.

V usage is TRBV13 and J usage is TRBJ1-2; D perhaps matches TRBD1 (5 bases). The V gene lost 3 bases and the J gene lost 4 bases, with 9 bases spanning the gap. The length of the CDR3 is 13 residues. Germline CDR1 PRHDT, CDR2 FYEKMQ (reference sequence). CDR3 nucleotide sequence: TGTGCCAGCAGCTTGAGGGGATCCTATGGCTACACCTTC. It specifies CASSLRGSYGYTF. Variable domain in full (rest from reference TRBV13 and TRBJ1-2): AAGVIQSPRHLIKEKRETATLKCYPIPRHDTVYWYQQGPGQDPQFLISFYEKMQSDKGSIPDRFSAQQFSDYHSELNMSSLELGDSALYFCASSLRGSYGYTFGSGTRLTVV.

This clone came up once. This chain links TRBV9 with TRBJ2-4; maybe TRBD2 (5 bases). Trimming left V 2 bases short and J 8 bases short, with 20 bases between. The CDR3 is made up of 16 amino acids. Germline loops: CDR1 SGDLS, CDR2 YYNGEE. CDR3 sequence reads: CASSVRGDIYEDIQYF. DNA of the CDR3: TGTGCCAGCAGCGTCCGGGGAGATATTTATGAGGACATTCAGTACTTC.

V is TRBV19 and J is TRBJ1-1; weak D call: TRBD1 (5 bases). Germline V gene data show CDR1 as LNHDA and CDR2 as SQIVND (reference sequence). This CDR3 has 15 amino acids. V lost 6 bases to trimming and J lost 4 bases, with 18 bases between them. The DNA for the CDR3 is TGTGCCAGTAGCACCCCGGGGCAGGGTGGCACTGAAGCTTTCTTT. Its protein is CASSTPGQGGTEAFF.

The chain couples TRBV7-6 to TRBJ2-3; TRBD2 matches at 9 bases. CDR1 and CDR2 (germline): SGHVS, FNYEAQ. This CDR3 has 19 amino acids. With 3 bases clipped from V and 4 bases from J, the junction kept 17 bases outside the gene matches. The CDR3 region is CASSLRSRMAGGTPDTQYF. The DNA of the CDR3 is TGTGCCAGCAGCTTGAGGTCTCGTATGGCGGGAGGGACTCCAGATACGCAGTATTTT.

The chain links TRBV7-9 to TRBJ1-2; tentative D call: TRBD1 (5 bases). CDR3 length equals 15 residues. V was trimmed by 1 base and J by 6 bases, leaving 15 bases between them. Germline V gene lookup returns CDR1 SEHNR and CDR2 FQNEAQ (reference sequence). The CDR3 sequence: CASSLVIGAANGYTF. As DNA, the CDR3 is TGTGCCAGCAGCTTAGTTATCGGGGCGGCGAATGGCTACACCTTC.

The genes are TRBV7-2 and TRBJ2-7, with TRBD2 as a possible D gene (5 bases). Trimming removed 1 base at V and 7 bases at J, with 11 bases between. Germline V gene data show CDR1 as SGHTA and CDR2 as FQGNSA. The CDR3 contains 13 residues. CDR3 in amino acids: CASSLVTRGEQYF. The CDR3, as DNA: TGTGCCAGCAGCTTAGTAACCCGCGGGGAGCAGTACTTC.

V is TRBV6-5 and J is TRBJ1-4; D remains unclear. This CDR3 is built from 13 residues. The germline CDR1 and CDR2 sequences are MNHEY and SVGAGI. V dropped 6 bases and J dropped 6 bases, with 11 bases sitting between them. The DNA for the CDR3 is TGTGCCAGCAGGAGGAGTCTCGATGAAAAACTGTTTTTT. As protein: CASRRSLDEKLFF.

This clone was seen a single time. This chain uses TRBV10-3 with TRBJ2-7; TRBD1 might be the D (6 bases). The germline gives CDR1 ENHRY, CDR2 SYGVKD. Trimming shortened V by 8 bases and J by 2 bases, and 19 bases separated the two germline ends. The CDR3 has 15 amino acids. This chain's CDR3 is CAIGPGDRIAYEQYF. CDR3 nucleotide sequence: TGTGCCATCGGTCCAGGGGACCGAATAGCCTACGAGCAGTACTTC.

This clone has a single count. The V gene is TRBV6-2 or TRBV6-3, the J gene TRBJ1-6; TRBD1 is a possible D gene (5 bases). The V and J ends lost 2 bases and 7 bases respectively, with 12 bases between them. There are 15 residues in the CDR3. Germline V gene sequence: CDR1 MNHEY, CDR2 SVGEGT. The CDR3, as DNA: TGTGCCAGCAGTTACGGGGACCGTATCAATTCACCCCTCCACTTT. Protein: CASSYGDRINSPLHF.

This clone showed up just once. The J gene is TRBJ1-1, the V gene TRBV2; maybe TRBD1 (5 bases). V lost 6 bases, J lost 3 bases, and 14 bases lay in between. Germline CDR1 and CDR2: SNHLY and FYNNEI. The CDR3 has 14 residues. The CDR3 region is CASRDSGGYTEAFF. The CDR3 DNA follows: TGTGCCAGCAGGGACTCGGGGGGTTACACTGAAGCTTTCTTT. The full variable domain, rest sourced from reference TRBV2 and TRBJ1-1, is EPEVTQTPSHQVTQMGQEVILRCVPISNHLYFYWYRQILGQKVEFLVSFYNNEISEKSEIFDDQFSVERPDGSNFTLKIRSTKLEDSAMYFCASRDSGGYTEAFFGQGTRLTVV.

The genes are TRBV4-3 and TRBJ2-7; no clear D gene. Trimming took off 0 bases at V and 1 base at J, with 7 bases between the two ends. Germline V gene data show CDR1 as LGHNA and CDR2 as YSLEER. This CDR3 comprises 14 residues. The CDR3 sequence: CASSQDLGSYEQYF. CDR3 coding DNA: TGCGCCAGCAGCCAAGATCTAGGGTCCTACGAGCAGTACTTC.

The J gene is TRBJ2-7, the V gene TRBV29-1; 8 nucleotides align to TRBD1. V shed 4 bases and J 3 bases; nucleotides not matched to a gene: 8. CDR3 length: 14 residues. Germline assignment: CDR1 SQVTM and CDR2 ANQGSEA. The chain's CDR3 is CSVVIVDRGYEQYF. The DNA for the CDR3 is TGCAGCGTTGTCATCGTTGACAGGGGCTACGAGCAGTACTTC.

The chain employs TRBV5-1 and TRBJ1-1; D is ambiguous. Germline assignment: CDR1 SGHRS and CDR2 YFSETQ. The V gene lost 6 bases and the J gene lost 10 bases, with 10 bases spanning the gap. The length of the CDR3 is 10 residues. The DNA of the CDR3 is TGCGCCAGCACGGCGGGGTTAGCTTTCTTT. Translated, it gives CASTAGLAFF. The full variable domain, its missing parts supplied by reference TRBV5-1 and TRBJ1-1, is KAGVTQTPRYLIKTRGQQVTLSCSPISGHRSVSWYQQTPGQGLQFLFEYFSETQRNKGNFPGRFSGRQFSNSRSEMNVSTLELGDSALYLCASTAGLAFFGQGTRLTVV.

The chain couples TRBV10-2 to TRBJ1-1; D uncertain. Germline CDR1 and CDR2: WSHSY and SAAADI. Trimming cost V 4 bases and J 4 bases, with 10 bases left between them. There are 13 residues in the CDR3. The CDR3 loop is CASSVVSSTEAFF. In DNA, the CDR3 is TGCGCCAGCAGTGTTGTTAGTTCCACTGAAGCTTTCTTT.

In its sample, this clone was seen once. The chain is built from TRBV6-5 and TRBJ1-1; D is ambiguous. The V gene's germline CDR1 is MNHEY and CDR2 SVGAGI. V lost 6 bases, J lost 4 bases, and 6 bases lay in between. This CDR3 region has 11 residues. The CDR3 sequence is CASRSGTEAFF. The CDR3 bases are TGTGCCAGCAGGAGCGGCACTGAAGCTTTCTTT.